The following is a T cell receptor beta chain sequence with its context. Its cognate antigen is unknown. The sample is drawn from a study of T cells in tuberculosis. Study-level information: The T cells targeted glucose monomycolate, a mycobacterial lipid, via CD1B. Points from the study as a whole: Using the GMM-specific repertoire gave about 84% accuracy versus about 70% with motifs. The TCR-beta difference was not significant; alpha differences partly reflected length.

This CDR3 has 14 amino acids. V was pared by 4 bases and J by 5 bases, with 14 bases between. The repertoire was sequenced with immunoSEQ multiplex PCR; TCRdb's copy has only in-frame clones and lacks some. The repertoire consists of about 29,000 clones, with 85% to 95% occurring once and the leading ten covering less than 5.5%. The chain carries TRBV5-3 and TRBJ2-3; the D gene is possibly TRBD2 (6 bases). TRBV5-3 carries the ORF label, with uncertain function. This receptor was obtained from a donor aged 5 to 30 with latent tuberculosis or without tuberculosis infection. The sample was PBMCs. The CDR3: CARSRAGTQDTQYF. As DNA, the CDR3 is TGTGCCAGAAGCAGGGCGGGGACCCAAGATACGCAGTATTTT.